The T cell receptor beta chain under discussion was sequenced for a study of PD-1 blockade in classical Hodgkin lymphoma. General study findings and limits: What caused the repertoire differences, perhaps disease activity or prior therapy, remains undefined.

Each of the patients experienced relapse following autologous stem cell transplantation, and their brentuximab vedotin exposure differed. In its sample, this clone was seen once. Its matching antigen is unknown. The germline V and J ends were trimmed by 6 bases and 1 base, with 13 bases remaining between them. CDR3 length: 14 residues. The germline gives CDR1 MDHEN, CDR2 SYDVKM. Here immunoSEQ multiplex PCR was the method, and the copy in TCRdb shows in-frame clones only, minus some. The top ten clones hold 7.5% to 9.5% of a sample with approximately 73,000 clones, 85% to 95% of them seen once. The TCR sequence derives from a human donor with classical Hodgkin lymphoma. V usage is TRBV28 and J usage is TRBJ2-7; maybe TRBD1 (6 bases). The sequences come from peripheral blood mononuclear cells (PBMCs), collected at baseline. The CDR3 sequence is CASRVGQLSYEQYF. The CDR3 DNA sequence: TGTGCCAGCAGGGTCGGACAGCTTTCCTACGAGCAGTACTTC.